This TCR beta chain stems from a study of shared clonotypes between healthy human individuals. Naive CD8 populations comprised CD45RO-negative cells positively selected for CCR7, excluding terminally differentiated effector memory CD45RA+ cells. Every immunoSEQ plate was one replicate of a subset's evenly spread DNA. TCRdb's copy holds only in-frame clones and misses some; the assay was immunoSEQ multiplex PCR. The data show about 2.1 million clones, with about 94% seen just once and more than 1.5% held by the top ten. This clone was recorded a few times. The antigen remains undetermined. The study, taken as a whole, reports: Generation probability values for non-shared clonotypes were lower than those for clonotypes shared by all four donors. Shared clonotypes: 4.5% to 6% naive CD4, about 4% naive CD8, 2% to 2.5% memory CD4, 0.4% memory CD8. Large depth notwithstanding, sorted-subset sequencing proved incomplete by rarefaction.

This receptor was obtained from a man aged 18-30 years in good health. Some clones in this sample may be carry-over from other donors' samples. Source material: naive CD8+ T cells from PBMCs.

CDR3 coding DNA: TGTGCCAGCAGTGAGGTTAGGGAAGGCTACACCTTC. Protein product: CASSEVREGYTF. V is TRBV25-1 and J is TRBJ1-2, with D unclear. The V and J ends lost 3 bases and 8 bases respectively, with 10 bases between them. CDR3 length equals 12 residues. Looked up from germline, CDR1 is MGHDK and CDR2 is SYGVNS.